These T cell receptor beta chains were read from a single sample in a study of cytomegalovirus exposure and HLA in healthy donors. The assay was immunoSEQ multiplex PCR, and TCRdb's table has in-frame clones only and misses some. Of 200,000 to 250,000 clones listed, around nine tenths are singletons. Specimen: PBMCs. The receptors derive from a woman in her late teens or twenties in good health and CMV-seronegative. CDR3s leave out the opening cysteine and the closing phenylalanine or tryptophan.

ASRAGGPAETQY TRBJ2-5 TRBV6-5
ASSLQAYSNQPQH TRBJ1-5 TRBV7-6
ASSLYRGRLEQY TRBJ2-7 TRBV5-1
ASSPRASGSPLH TRBJ1-6 TRBV28
ASSTEGNTEAF TRBJ1-1 TRBV2
ASTYSNQPQH TRBJ1-5 TRBV6-1
ASSQGQGMGYT TRBJ1-2 TRBV7-2
ASSLDFGQGKYEQY TRBJ2-7 TRBV5-6
ASSFIWAGGEDTQY TRBJ2-3 TRBV28
ASSQDPKVRGLAF TRBJ1-1 TRBV4-2
ASTGLAGINEQY TRBJ2-7 TRBV18
ASSKSQGLNTEAF TRBJ1-1 TRBV6-6
ASSFEAEKLF TRBJ1-4 TRBV7-9
SVEATDTQY TRBJ2-3 TRBV29-1
ASSQTGRITEAF TRBJ1-1 TRBV7-3
ASQGDGGPTGELF TRBJ2-2 TRBV2
ASSLGLAGDNEQF TRBJ2-1 TRBV5-4
ASSSRQTNTEAF TRBJ1-1 TRBV5-4
ASSKGDSSNEQF TRBJ2-1 TRBV4-2
ASSWGLAARGNEQF TRBJ2-1 TRBV5-1
ASSVAGVTYEQY TRBJ2-7 TRBV9
ASRAGTTWSDTQY TRBJ2-3 TRBV19